These 20 T cell receptor beta chains were all obtained from the same sample, sequenced in a study of T cells in Graves' hyperthyroidism and ophthalmopathy. What was amplified from RNA transcripts were TCR beta CDR3 regions. Using the HTBI primer set, a first-round RT-PCR was run on the TCR CDR3. TCRdb re-called the multiplex PCR reads with MiXCR, one entry per CDR3 protein. The sample has roughly 700,000 distinct CDR3 sequences; 17% are singletons. Sequences were obtained from blood. The receptors were gathered from a man between 50 and 59 years old with Graves' hyperthyroidism.

This clonotype has a count of ten or more. The gene calls are TRBV28 and TRBJ2-3; weak D call: TRBD2 (5 bases). Germline V gives CDR1 MDHEN, CDR2 SYDVKM. Trimming cost V 1 base and J 5 bases, with 13 bases left between them. This CDR3 contains 15 residues. The CDR3 nucleotides read TGTGCCAGCAGTTTATTTGAGGGAGTCAGAGATACGCAGTATTTT. Translation: CASSLFEGVRDTQYF.

The V call is TRBV5-1, the J call TRBJ2-1; TRBD2 might be the D (6 bases). Trimming took 0 bases from V and 2 from J, leaving 12 bases between them. Germline values: CDR1 SGHRS, CDR2 YFSETQ. The length of the CDR3 is 16 residues. CDR3 loop: CASSLDGSRAYNEQFF. The CDR3 DNA is TGCGCCAGCAGCTTGGACGGGAGTAGAGCCTACAATGAGCAGTTCTTC.

This clonotype showed up many times. CDR3 in amino acids: CASSLALPPNEQFF. CDR3 DNA: TGTGCCAGCAGCTTAGCGTTACCGCCCAATGAGCAGTTCTTC. The rearrangement uses TRBV7-8 and TRBJ2-1; no clear D. CDR1 is SGHVS, CDR2 FQNEAQ, per germline. The CDR3 is 14 amino acids. V was trimmed by 0 bases and J by 6 bases, leaving 9 bases between them.

V and J are TRBV12-3 or TRBV12-4 and TRBJ2-1; 7 bases are a match to TRBD1. The ends lost 2 bases at V and 10 bases at J; junction bases unmatched: 8. CDR3 length equals 14 residues. CDR3 nucleotides: TGTGCCAGCAGTTTATTATCGGGGACAGACGAGCAGTTCTTC. Protein sequence: CASSLLSGTDEQFF.

This clonotype was counted only a few times. CDR3 nucleotide sequence: TGTGCCAGCAGGAACCCATTTGGGACTCACACCGGGGAGCTGTTTTTT. This sequence encodes CASRNPFGTHTGELFF. The V call is TRBV6-2 or TRBV6-3, the J call TRBJ2-2, with D perhaps TRBD2 (6 bases). CDR1 is MNHEY, CDR2 SVGEGT, per germline. CDR3 size: 16 residues. With 6 bases removed from V and 3 bases from J, the gap between germline ends came to 17 bases.

There are many counts of this clonotype. The chain recombines TRBV11-2 with TRBJ2-3, with TRBD2 identical over 9 bases. V was clipped by 4 bases and J by 4 bases; unmatched bases: 9. The CDR3 runs to 16 residues. CDR1 is SGHAT, CDR2 FQNNGV, per germline. CDR3: CASSSGAGGPADTQYF. The CDR3 bases are TGTGCCAGCAGCTCAGGGGCGGGAGGGCCCGCAGATACGCAGTATTTT. Variable domain in full (rest from reference TRBV11-2 and TRBJ2-3): EAGVAQSPRYKIIEKRQSVAFWCNPISGHATLYWYQQILGQGPKLLIQFQNNGVVDDSQLPKDRFSAERLKGVDSTLKIQPAKLEDSAVYLCASSSGAGGPADTQYFGPGTRLTVL.

This clonotype has a count of ten or more. The rearrangement links TRBV2 to TRBJ2-7; D is uncertain. The CDR3 totals 13 residues. V dropped 10 bases and J dropped 5 bases, with 18 bases sitting between them. Germline V lookup: CDR1 SNHLY, CDR2 FYNNEI. The CDR3 bases are TGTGCCACCTACCACGGGTATGCCCACGAGCAGTACTTC. Residues: CATYHGYAHEQYF.

Only a few counts were recorded for this clonotype. CDR3 sequence: CASSKGQGPIYNEQFF. For the CDR3, the DNA is TGTGCCAGCAGCAAAGGACAGGGACCCATTTACAATGAGCAGTTCTTC. The chain is built from TRBV9 and TRBJ2-1; TRBD1 matches 8 bases. The CDR3 contains 16 residues. Germline-derived CDR1 and CDR2 are SGDLS and YYNGEE. The ends lost 4 bases at V and 4 bases at J; junction bases unmatched: 10.

This clonotype occurred many times. The V call is TRBV2, the J call TRBJ1-1; D not resolved. The ends were cut back, 2 bases at V and 5 bases at J, with 3 bases in the middle. The germline V gene has CDR1 SNHLY and CDR2 FYNNEI. The CDR3 contains 11 residues. CDR3 amino acids: CASSEWTEAFF. For the CDR3, the DNA is TGTGCCAGCAGTGAATGGACTGAAGCTTTCTTT. Complete variable domain (other parts from reference TRBV2 and TRBJ1-1): EPEVTQTPSHQVTQMGQEVILRCVPISNHLYFYWYRQILGQKVEFLVSFYNNEISEKSEIFDDQFSVERPDGSNFTLKIRSTKLEDSAMYFCASSEWTEAFFGQGTRLTVV.

CDR3 in amino acids: CASSQRLAGVGTDTQYF. The DNA for the CDR3 is TGTGCCAGCAGCCAGAGACTAGCGGGAGTAGGTACAGATACGCAGTATTTT. The rearrangement uses TRBV3-1 and TRBJ2-3; 12 bases align to TRBD2. Germline CDR1 and CDR2: LGHDT and YNNKEL (reference sequence). This CDR3 comprises 17 residues. J lost 3 bases, V lost 3 bases, and 7 bases had no gene match.

This clonotype occurred a few times. This chain uses TRBV6-1 with TRBJ2-3, with D possibly being TRBD1 (6 bases). The V and J ends lost 7 bases and 1 base respectively, with 9 bases between them. The length of the CDR3 is 13 residues. Germline V gene lookup returns CDR1 MNHNS and CDR2 SASEGT. CDR3 in DNA: TGTGCCAGCACCTCAGGGGGCACAGATACGCAGTATTTT. Its protein product is CASTSGGTDTQYF.

There are many counts of this clonotype. The chain links TRBV2 to TRBJ2-3; 10 bases are a match to TRBD2. The CDR3 totals 15 residues. V dropped 7 bases and J dropped 0; count of bases not matched to a gene: 4. The V gene's germline CDR1 is SNHLY and CDR2 FYNNEI. The chain's CDR3 is CASTPTSGSTDTQYF. CDR3 nucleotides: TGTGCCAGCACCCCGACTAGCGGGAGCACAGATACGCAGTATTTT.

This clonotype was detected a few times. This sequence joins TRBV6-1 and TRBJ1-6; TRBD1 agrees at 7 bases. CDR1 MNHNS and CDR2 SASEGT come from the germline V gene. The CDR3 covers 15 residues. With 5 bases clipped from V and 5 bases from J, the junction kept 6 bases outside the gene matches. The CDR3 loop reads CASSKDRADNSPLHF. The CDR3, as DNA: TGTGCCAGCAGTAAAGACAGGGCCGATAATTCACCCCTCCACTTT.

The chain joins TRBV19 to TRBJ2-7; the match to TRBD2 covers 9 bases. The V and J ends lost 7 bases and 5 bases, in that order; junction bases with no gene match: 6. There are 13 residues in the CDR3. CDR1 and CDR2 (germline): LNHDA, SQIVND (reference sequence). The DNA of the CDR3 is TGTGCCAGTACTAGCGGGATAGATCACGAGCAGTACTTC. Translating gives CASTSGIDHEQYF.

CDR3 in amino acids: CASRQDVEETQYF. The CDR3 bases are TGTGCCAGCAGACAAGACGTTGAAGAGACCCAGTACTTC. The gene calls are TRBV2 and TRBJ2-5; D not certain. From germline, CDR1 is SNHLY and CDR2 FYNNEI. Trimming stripped 6 bases from V and 3 bases from J, with 11 bases between. The CDR3 contains 13 residues.

In its sample, this clonotype was seen many times. The rearrangement uses TRBV30 and TRBJ2-7; 9 bases line up with TRBD1. V shed 3 bases and J 6 bases; nucleotides not matched to a gene: 9. Germline V lookup: CDR1 GTSNPN, CDR2 SVGIG (reference sequence). The CDR3 totals 14 residues. CDR3 sequence reads: CAWRLRDRAGEQYF. For the CDR3, the DNA is TGTGCCTGGAGGCTCCGGGACAGGGCGGGCGAGCAGTACTTC.

The rearrangement uses TRBV7-9 and TRBJ2-2; TRBD1 is a possible D gene (5 bases). From germline, CDR1 is SEHNR and CDR2 FQNEAQ (reference sequence). V gave up 3 bases and J gave up 4 bases, with 15 bases separating them. The CDR3 length is 16 residues. CDR3 region: CASSFPRQSTTGELFF. Here the CDR3 DNA reads TGTGCCAGCAGCTTCCCTAGACAGTCTACCACCGGGGAGCTGTTTTTT. The complete variable domain, with remaining parts taken from reference TRBV7-9 and TRBJ2-2, reads DTGVSQNPRHKITKRGQNVTFRCDPISEHNRLYWYRQTLGQGPEFLTYFQNEAQLEKSRLLSDRFSAERPKGSFSTLEIQRTEQGDSAMYLCASSFPRQSTTGELFFGEGSRLTVL.

This clonotype was found a few times. This chain links TRBV4-1 with TRBJ1-4; tentatively, D is TRBD1 (5 bases). The CDR3 is 18 amino acids. The V gene lost 6 bases and the J gene lost 0 bases, with 20 bases spanning the gap. Germline CDR1 MGHRA, CDR2 YSYEKL. CDR3 sequence (DNA): TGCGCCAGCAGACCGTACAGACAGAGAGTCGCAACTAATGAAAAACTGTTTTTT. Translating it yields CASRPYRQRVATNEKLFF.

This clonotype was recorded many times. The CDR3 coding sequence is TGTGCCACCAGTCCAGAACTAGCGGGAAGGGGTGAGCAGTTCTTC. It encodes CATSPELAGRGEQFF. The J gene is TRBJ2-1, the V gene TRBV24-1; 10 bases align to TRBD2. The J segment lost 9 bases and the V segment lost 6 bases, leaving 10 bases of the junction unmatched. CDR3 size: 15 residues. The germline CDR1 and CDR2 sequences are KGHDR and SFDVKD.

This clonotype was observed a handful of times. V is TRBV19 and J is TRBJ2-2; D not certain. CDR1 is LNHDA and CDR2 is SQIVND in the germline V gene (reference sequence). The CDR3 totals 17 residues. Trimming shortened V by 7 bases and J by 3 bases, and 21 bases separated the two germline ends. The CDR3 sequence is CASTEFGASGHTGELFF. Written as DNA, the CDR3 is TGTGCCAGTACAGAATTTGGTGCATCAGGCCACACCGGGGAGCTGTTTTTT.